The 6 T cell receptor beta chains below come from one sample, sequenced in a study of T-cell reconstitution after alpha-beta-depleted transplantation in children. The TCRbeta library incorporated unique molecular identifiers. One entry per CDR3 protein results from TCRdb running MiXCR on the PCR reads. The repertoire holds 780,000 or so distinct CDR3 sequences, with 15% to 20% as singletons. The specimen comprised PBMCs, mostly from graft donor cells, sampled 360 days after TCRalphabeta/CD19-depleted stem cell transplant. The source of these receptors is a male patient younger than 18 who had a stem cell transplant for acute lymphoblastic leukemia, so the T cells may come from the graft donor.

The chain has TRBV7-6 and TRBJ2-2, with D uncertain. This CDR3 is 16 amino acids long. Trimming stripped 4 bases from V and 3 bases from J, with 15 bases between. Germline CDR1 is SGHVS and CDR2 is FNYEAQ. In DNA form, the CDR3 reads TGTGCCAGCAGCTCCAACGGAGAGGTGGACACCGGGGAGCTGTTTTTT. It translates to CASSSNGEVDTGELFF.

In its sample, this clonotype was seen a few times. This chain links TRBV27 with TRBJ2-7; 10 positions agree with TRBD2. This CDR3 spans 15 amino acids. The germline V gene has CDR1 MNHEY and CDR2 SMNVEV (reference sequence). The trim removed 5 bases at V and 7 bases at J, leaving 11 bases unmatched. The DNA of the CDR3 is TGTGCCAGCAGTCCCCTTAGAGCGGGAGGGAGGGAGCAGTACTTC. This encodes CASSPLRAGGREQYF.

This clonotype was seen only a few times. The V gene is TRBV4-1, the J gene TRBJ2-3, with 11 bases aligning to TRBD2. V dropped 2 bases and J dropped 6; count of bases not matched to a gene: 7. The CDR3 has 16 residues. Germline V gene lookup returns CDR1 MGHRA and CDR2 YSYEKL. CDR3 protein: CASSQLAGGLSDTQYF. In DNA form, the CDR3 reads TGCGCCAGCAGCCAATTAGCGGGAGGGCTCTCGGATACGCAGTATTTT.

The chain recombines TRBV27 with TRBJ2-7; D is undetermined. CDR1 and CDR2 from the germline V gene are MNHEY and SMNVEV (reference sequence). This CDR3 is built from 15 residues. The V end was cut by 2 bases, the J end by 6 bases, with 17 bases between. CDR3 residues: CASSLTGPGRLEQYF. For the CDR3, the DNA is TGTGCCAGCAGTTTAACGGGCCCCGGGCGACTCGAGCAGTACTTC.

This chain uses TRBV20-1 with TRBJ2-7; 8 positions agree with TRBD1. This CDR3 is 15 amino acids long. V lost 0 bases and J lost 6; bases outside the gene matches: 10. Germline CDR1 is DFQATT and CDR2 is SNEGSKA (reference sequence). DNA of the CDR3: TGCAGTGCTAGAGACCCCTCCGGACAGGGAAGCGAGCAGTACTTC. Its translation is CSARDPSGQGSEQYF.

This clonotype was seen more than once but under ten times. The chain joins TRBV11-2 to TRBJ2-5; D is possibly TRBD1 or TRBD2 (5 bases each). Germline CDR1 SGHAT, CDR2 FQNNGV. With 6 bases removed from V and 2 bases from J, the gap between germline ends came to 22 bases. The CDR3 has 17 residues. The chain's CDR3 is CASSYSVGRGGQETQYF. DNA for the CDR3: TGTGCCAGCAGTTACTCCGTTGGTCGGGGCGGACAAGAGACCCAGTACTTC.